The 5 T cell receptor beta chains below were found in one sample sequenced in a study of shared clonotypes between healthy human individuals (dated by TCRdb to 2019 to 2021). The protocol used for the library was the immunoSEQ multiplex PCR assay. Here the immuneACCESS table is served through TCRdb, limited to in-frame sequences with V and J called. Missing clones are a known gap in these copies; in checked studies unresolved V genes cover under half, and the rest lacks a known reason. For this sample there are 2 million or so clones; approximately 95% appear just once. The top ten hold about 0.13% of the sample. Sequencing was performed on naive CD4+ T cells sorted from blood. Interpreted using the paper, the cell subset or site label stands for: CD45RA+ positively selected. The receptors shown here come from a man younger than 35 in good health.

The chain joins TRBV7-9 to TRBJ1-1; D perhaps matches TRBD1 (5 bases). The CDR3 totals 15 residues. CDR1 and CDR2 (germline): SEHNR, FQNEAQ (reference sequence). The V end lost 4 bases, the J end lost 11 bases, and 23 bases lay between the germline ends. CDR3 sequence reads: CASSSQLQVPLGAFF. CDR3 coding DNA: TGTGCCAGCAGCTCGCAGCTACAGGTGCCTCTTGGTGCTTTCTTT.

The chain recombines TRBV7-2 with TRBJ2-5; 11 positions match TRBD2. CDR1 is SGHTA and CDR2 is FQGNSA in the germline V gene. The CDR3 is 15 amino acids. With 1 base clipped from V and 4 bases from J, the junction kept 2 bases outside the gene matches. CDR3 coding DNA: TGTGCCAGCAGCTTAGTGACTAGCGGGACAGAGACCCAGTACTTC. It is translated as CASSLVTSGTETQYF.

This rearrangement joins TRBV6-6 to TRBJ2-7; TRBD2 aligns across 9 bases. The V gene end was trimmed by 6 bases and the J gene end by 7 bases; junction bases not matched to a gene: 13. This CDR3 comprises 15 residues. CDR1 is MNHNY and CDR2 is SVGAGI in the germline V gene (reference sequence). Here the CDR3 DNA reads TGTGCCAGCAGCCCCGGGCTAGCGGGACGCGAAGAGCAGTACTTC. Translating it yields CASSPGLAGREEQYF.

The V call is TRBV30, the J call TRBJ1-1; D perhaps matches TRBD1 (5 bases). Trimming left V 5 bases short and J 5 bases short, with 9 bases between. In germline, CDR1 is GTSNPN, CDR2 SVGIG (reference sequence). This CDR3 region has 11 residues. CDR3 region: CAWAGWTEAFF. The CDR3 DNA follows: TGTGCCTGGGCAGGGTGGACTGAAGCTTTCTTT.

The genes are TRBV30 and TRBJ1-2, with D hard to call. CDR3 length: 12 amino acids. V was pared by 4 bases and J by 6 bases, with 12 bases between. Germline lookup yields CDR1 GTSNPN and CDR2 SVGIG (reference sequence). The CDR3 is CAWTPGLDGYTF. The CDR3 DNA is TGTGCCTGGACCCCCGGGCTAGATGGCTACACCTTC.